This T cell receptor (beta chain) was sequenced during a study of blood T cell repertoires in COVID-19. Study overall: The analysed material was cDNA or gDNA that came from T cells, B-cell-depleted T cells, or PBMCs.

Original data processing: Amplification from reference gene primers served as the basis for estimated nucleated cell counts. TCRdb's copy holds only in-frame clones and misses some; the assay was immunoSEQ multiplex PCR. That table furnishes V, J and clone size, whereas the DNA furnished D and trimming. The data contain roughly 280,000 clones, 85% to 90% of them seen just once; the ten biggest clones take up around 1.9%. The germline V gene has CDR1 SGHRS and CDR2 YFSETQ. The germline V and J ends were trimmed by 0 bases and 4 bases, with 13 bases remaining between them. CDR3 length: 16 residues. The age range of participants was 18 to 89 years, with residence in under 25 US areas.

The V call is TRBV5-1, the J call TRBJ2-2; tentatively, D is TRBD1 (5 bases). The TCR sequence derives from a woman aged 55-69 years who had recovered from COVID-19. The sample comprised PBMCs or T cells enriched from blood (not recorded which). The CDR3, as DNA: TGCGCCAGCAGCTTGGTCAGGGAAACTTTCACCGGGGAGCTGTTTTTT. Protein sequence: CASSLVRETFTGELFF. The whole variable domain, filled in from reference TRBV5-1 and TRBJ2-2, reads KAGVTQTPRYLIKTRGQQVTLSCSPISGHRSVSWYQQTPGQGLQFLFEYFSETQRNKGNFPGRFSGRQFSNSRSEMNVSTLELGDSALYLCASSLVRETFTGELFFGEGSRLTVL.